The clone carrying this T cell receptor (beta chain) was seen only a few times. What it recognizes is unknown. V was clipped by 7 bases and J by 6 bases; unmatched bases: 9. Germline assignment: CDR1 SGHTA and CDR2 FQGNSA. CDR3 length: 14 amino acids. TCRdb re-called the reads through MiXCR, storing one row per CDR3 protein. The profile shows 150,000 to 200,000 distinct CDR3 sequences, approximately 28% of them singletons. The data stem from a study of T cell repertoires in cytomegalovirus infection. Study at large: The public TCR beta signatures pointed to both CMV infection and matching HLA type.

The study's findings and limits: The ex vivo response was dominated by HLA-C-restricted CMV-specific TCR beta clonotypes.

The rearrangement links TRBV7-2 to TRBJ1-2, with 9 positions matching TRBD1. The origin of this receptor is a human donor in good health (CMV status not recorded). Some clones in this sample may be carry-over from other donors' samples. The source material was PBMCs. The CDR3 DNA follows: TGTGCCAGCACACTTAACAGGGGGCCTCATGGCTACACCTTC. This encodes CASTLNRGPHGYTF.